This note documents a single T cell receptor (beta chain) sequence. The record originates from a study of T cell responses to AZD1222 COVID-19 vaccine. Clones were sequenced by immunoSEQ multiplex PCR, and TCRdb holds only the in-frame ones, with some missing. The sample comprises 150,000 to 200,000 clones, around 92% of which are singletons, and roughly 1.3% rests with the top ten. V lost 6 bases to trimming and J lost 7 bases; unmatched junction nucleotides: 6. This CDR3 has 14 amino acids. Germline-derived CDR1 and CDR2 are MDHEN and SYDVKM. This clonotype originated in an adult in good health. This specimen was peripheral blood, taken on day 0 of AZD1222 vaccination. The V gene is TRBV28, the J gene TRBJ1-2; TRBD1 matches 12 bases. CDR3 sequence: CASRPGQGASGYTF. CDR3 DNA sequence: TGTGCCAGCAGACCGGGACAGGGGGCCTCTGGCTACACCTTC.